The subject of this entry is one T cell receptor beta chain. The antigen is not known. J lost 5 bases, V lost 5 bases, and 7 bases had no gene match. The CDR3 has 14 amino acids. CDR1 is SGHTA, CDR2 FQGTGA, per germline. The data derive from a study of beta chain features in type 1 diabetes. Findings and caveats of the study: No resolution was reached here on whether HLA type influences TCRB rearrangement.

Using CD45RO/CCR7/CD25/CD127/CD95/CD27, CD4+ naive, central memory, regulatory and stem cell-like memory cells were sorted. What was sequenced were expressed TCRB transcripts, since all of the isolated RNA had been reverse transcribed. TCRdb's copy holds only in-frame clones and misses some; the assay was immunoSEQ multiplex PCR. Here the sample spans about 360,000 clones, over 10% being singletons. The sample consisted of naive CD4+ T cells from blood. The clonotype comes from a man aged 18 to 30 in good health. The V gene is TRBV7-3, the J gene TRBJ2-3, with 7 bases identical to TRBD1. CDR3 bases: TGTGCCAGCAGCCCGACAGGGATGAAAGATACGCAGTATTTT. This gives the protein CASSPTGMKDTQYF.